This T cell receptor (beta chain) was sequenced in a study of blood T cells in healthy people across ages. Overall study context: About one barcoded beta molecule was captured per two T cells (by template switching).

The CDR3 runs to 14 residues. V was pared by 4 bases and J by 3 bases, with 13 bases between. In germline, CDR1 is SGHRS, CDR2 YFSETQ. For this clonotype: Its antigen is unidentified.

It was with a sample-barcoded 5' primer and a J-beta primer mix that a second PCR of roughly 7 to 12 cycles was run. TCRdb reanalysed the 5' RACE reads using MiXCR and keeps one entry per CDR3 protein. This table holds over 500,000 distinct CDR3 sequences, around 52% found once. All donors came from Russia, were Caucasian and healthy, and spanned ages about 6 to 100. The study, taken as a whole, reports: The study found TCR beta diversity correlated strongly with naive T cell percentage.

This receptor was taken from a woman older than 75 in good health. The sequenced sample consisted of blood. This chain uses TRBV5-1 with TRBJ1-2; no clear D. This CDR3 reads CASSLGQSDYGYTF. The DNA for the CDR3 is TGCGCCAGCAGCCTCGGTCAATCCGACTATGGCTACACCTTC.